This TCR beta chain was captured by sequencing in a study of blood T cell repertoires in COVID-19. On the study more broadly: Acute and convalescent COVID-19 samples came from the United States, Italy and Spain.

Everyone who took part was 18 to 89 years old, and they came from 20 to 25 US areas. The study recruited exposed participants who had met a COVID-19 case within 2 weeks before entry. The table came from immunoSEQ multiplex PCR; TCRdb's copy has only in-frame clones and leaves some out. The sample lists over 350,000 clones; about 89% were seen once. The germline CDR1 and CDR2 sequences are SGHTA and FQGNSA. V gave up 4 bases and J gave up 3 bases, with 12 bases separating them. The CDR3 spans 14 residues. This receptor was obtained from a middle-aged woman who had been exposed to COVID-19. The sample taken for sequencing was PBMCs or T cells enriched from blood (not recorded which). The chain employs TRBV7-2 and TRBJ2-5; TRBD2 is a possible D gene (5 bases). The CDR3 nucleotides read TGTGCCAGCAGCTCGGACCGGGGAAAAGAGACCCAGTACTTC. It is translated as CASSSDRGKETQYF.